The clone carrying this TCR beta chain has only a few counts. Isolated RNA was reverse transcribed in full, so expressed TCRB transcripts were sequenced. TCRdb's table, derived via immunoSEQ multiplex PCR, lists solely in-frame clones and lacks some. The sample holds under 200,000 clones, about 8.1% seen once. This sample was taken from a study of beta chain features in type 1 diabetes. The CDR3 has 13 amino acids. The germline V gene encodes CDR1 SGHNT and CDR2 YYREEE (reference sequence). Deletions cut 4 bases from V and 4 bases from J, with 11 bases between. The sample comprised central memory CD4+ T cells from blood. This clonotype originated in a man between 18 and 35 years old in good health. V usage is TRBV5-4 and J usage is TRBJ2-5; D ambiguous. The CDR3 region has the DNA TGTGCCAGCAGCCAAGCAGGTGCAGAGACCCAGTACTTC. Its protein product is CASSQAGAETQYF.